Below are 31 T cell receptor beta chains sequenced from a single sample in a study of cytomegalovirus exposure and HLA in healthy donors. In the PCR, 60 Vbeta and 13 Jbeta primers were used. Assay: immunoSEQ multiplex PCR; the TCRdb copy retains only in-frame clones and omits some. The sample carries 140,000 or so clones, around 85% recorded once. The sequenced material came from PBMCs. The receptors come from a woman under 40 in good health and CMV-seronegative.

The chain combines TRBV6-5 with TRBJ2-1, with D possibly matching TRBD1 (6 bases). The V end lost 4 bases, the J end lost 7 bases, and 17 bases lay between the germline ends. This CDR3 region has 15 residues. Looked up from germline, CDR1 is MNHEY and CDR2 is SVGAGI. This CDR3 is CASSSGTLGGNEQFF. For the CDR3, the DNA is TGTGCCAGCAGTTCCGGGACGTTAGGGGGTAATGAGCAGTTCTTC.

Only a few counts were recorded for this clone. The CDR3 region is CASSPLGGGQPQHF. Written as DNA, the CDR3 is TGTGCCAGCAGTCCCCTAGGGGGGGGTCAGCCCCAGCATTTT. The chain is built from TRBV6-1 and TRBJ1-5; a weak D match, TRBD1 (6 bases). Germline loops: CDR1 MNHNS, CDR2 SASEGT. Trimming removed 5 bases at V and 6 bases at J, with 14 bases between. The CDR3 consists of 14 residues.

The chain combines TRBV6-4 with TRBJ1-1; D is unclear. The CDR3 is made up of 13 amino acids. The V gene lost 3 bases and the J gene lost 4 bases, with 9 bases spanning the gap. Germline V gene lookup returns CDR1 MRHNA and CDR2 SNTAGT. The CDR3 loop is CASSEVRGTEAFF. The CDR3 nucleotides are TGTGCCAGCAGTGAGGTCAGAGGCACTGAAGCTTTCTTT.

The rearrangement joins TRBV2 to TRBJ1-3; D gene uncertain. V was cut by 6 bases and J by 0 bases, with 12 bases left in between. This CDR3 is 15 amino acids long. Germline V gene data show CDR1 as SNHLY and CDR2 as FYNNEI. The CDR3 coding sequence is TGTGCCAGCAGGGGAGCACAGAGCTCTGGAAACACCATATATTTT. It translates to CASRGAQSSGNTIYF.

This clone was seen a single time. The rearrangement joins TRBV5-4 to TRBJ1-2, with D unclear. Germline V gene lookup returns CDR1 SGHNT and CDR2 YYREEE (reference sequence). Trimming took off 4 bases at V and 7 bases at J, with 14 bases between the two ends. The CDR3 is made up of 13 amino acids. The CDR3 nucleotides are TGTGCCAGCAGCCCCGAACACAGAACTGGCTACACCTTC. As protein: CASSPEHRTGYTF.

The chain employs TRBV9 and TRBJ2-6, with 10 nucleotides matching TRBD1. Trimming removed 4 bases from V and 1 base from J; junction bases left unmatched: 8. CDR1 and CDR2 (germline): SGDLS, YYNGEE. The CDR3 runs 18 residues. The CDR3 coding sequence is TGTGCCAGCAGCCCCCGGGACAGGGGCCGTTCTGGGGCCAACGTCCTGACTTTC. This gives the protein CASSPRDRGRSGANVLTF.

DNA for the CDR3: TGTGCCAGCAGCGGGAGGTTCGGGACAGGGATTTCACCCCTCCACTTT. It encodes CASSGRFGTGISPLHF. J is TRBJ1-6 and V is TRBV9, with TRBD1 matching over 9 bases. The CDR3 runs to 16 residues. CDR1 and CDR2 from the germline V gene are SGDLS and YYNGEE. The V and J ends lost 3 bases and 9 bases, in that order; junction bases with no gene match: 10.

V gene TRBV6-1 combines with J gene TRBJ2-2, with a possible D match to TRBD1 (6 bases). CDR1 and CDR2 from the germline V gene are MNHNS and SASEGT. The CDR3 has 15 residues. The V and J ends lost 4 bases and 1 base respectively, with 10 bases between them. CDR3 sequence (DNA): TGTGCCAGCAGTGTGGGACACCGGAACACCGGGGAGCTGTTTTTT. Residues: CASSVGHRNTGELFF.

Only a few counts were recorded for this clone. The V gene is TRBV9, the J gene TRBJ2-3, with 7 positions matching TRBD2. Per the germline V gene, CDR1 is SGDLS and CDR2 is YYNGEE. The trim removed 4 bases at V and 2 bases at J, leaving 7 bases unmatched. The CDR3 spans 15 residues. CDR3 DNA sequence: TGTGCCAGCAGCCCTGGACTAGTTTACACAGATACGCAGTATTTT. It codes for CASSPGLVYTDTQYF.

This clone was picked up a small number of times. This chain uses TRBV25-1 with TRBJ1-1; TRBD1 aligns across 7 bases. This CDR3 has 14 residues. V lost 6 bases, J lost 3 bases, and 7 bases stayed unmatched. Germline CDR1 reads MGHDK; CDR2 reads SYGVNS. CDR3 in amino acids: CASRDGTEYTEAFF. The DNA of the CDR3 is TGTGCCAGCAGGGATGGGACAGAGTACACTGAAGCTTTCTTT.

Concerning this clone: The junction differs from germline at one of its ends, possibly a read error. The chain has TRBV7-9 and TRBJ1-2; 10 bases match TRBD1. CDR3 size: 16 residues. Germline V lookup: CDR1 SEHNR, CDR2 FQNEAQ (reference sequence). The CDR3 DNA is TGTTCCAGCAGCTTAGCTCTGACAGGGGGCTTTGGTGGCTACACCTTC. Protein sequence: CSSSLALTGGFGGYTF.

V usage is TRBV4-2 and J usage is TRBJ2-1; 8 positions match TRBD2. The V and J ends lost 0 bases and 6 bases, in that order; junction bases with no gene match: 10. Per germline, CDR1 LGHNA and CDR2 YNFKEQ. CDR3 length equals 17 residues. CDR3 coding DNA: TGTGCCAGCAGCCAAGACGTGGGCCTAGCGGGCTTCAATGAGCAGTTCTTC. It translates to CASSQDVGLAGFNEQFF.

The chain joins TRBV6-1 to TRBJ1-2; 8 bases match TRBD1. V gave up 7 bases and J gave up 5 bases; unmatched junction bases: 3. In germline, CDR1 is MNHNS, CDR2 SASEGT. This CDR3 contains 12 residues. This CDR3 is CASMTGAYGYTF. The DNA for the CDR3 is TGTGCCAGCATGACAGGGGCTTATGGCTACACCTTC.

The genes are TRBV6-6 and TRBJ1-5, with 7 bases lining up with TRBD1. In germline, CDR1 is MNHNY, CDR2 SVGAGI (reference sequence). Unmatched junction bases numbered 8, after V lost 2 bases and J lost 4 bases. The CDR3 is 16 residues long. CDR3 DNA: TGTGCCAGCAGTTACAGCAGGGGGAGGAGGAATCAGCCCCAGCATTTT. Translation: CASSYSRGRRNQPQHF.

As DNA, the CDR3 is TGCAGCGTTGAGGATTTAGCGGGAGGAGGTTTGAGTAATGAGCAGTTCTTC. This sequence encodes CSVEDLAGGGLSNEQFF. V usage is TRBV29-1 and J usage is TRBJ2-1, with 10 positions matching TRBD2. V lost 3 bases to trimming and J lost 7 bases; unmatched junction nucleotides: 15. Germline lookup yields CDR1 SQVTM and CDR2 ANQGSEA. The CDR3 totals 17 residues.

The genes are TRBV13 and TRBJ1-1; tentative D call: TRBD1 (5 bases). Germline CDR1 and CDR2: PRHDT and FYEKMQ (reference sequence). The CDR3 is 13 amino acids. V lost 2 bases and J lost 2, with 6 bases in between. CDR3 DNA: TGTGCCAGCAGCTTAACAGGTAACACTGAAGCTTTCTTT. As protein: CASSLTGNTEAFF.

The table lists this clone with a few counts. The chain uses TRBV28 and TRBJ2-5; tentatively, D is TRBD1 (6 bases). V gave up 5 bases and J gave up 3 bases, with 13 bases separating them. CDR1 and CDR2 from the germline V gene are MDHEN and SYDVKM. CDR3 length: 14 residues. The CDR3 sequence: CASSPQQGKETQYF. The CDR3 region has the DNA TGTGCCAGCAGTCCGCAACAGGGAAAAGAGACCCAGTACTTC. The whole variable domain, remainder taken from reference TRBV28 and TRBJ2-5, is DVKVTQSSRYLVKRTGEKVFLECVQDMDHENMFWYRQDPGLGLRLIYFSYDVKMKEKGDIPEGYSVSREKKERFSLILESASTNQTSMYLCASSPQQGKETQYFGPGTRLLVL.

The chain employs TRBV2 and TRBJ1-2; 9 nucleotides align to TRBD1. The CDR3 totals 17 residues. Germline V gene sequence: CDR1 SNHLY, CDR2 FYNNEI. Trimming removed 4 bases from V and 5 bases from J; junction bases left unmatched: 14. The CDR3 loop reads CASSARRTGGSGYGYTF. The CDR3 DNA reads TGTGCCAGCAGTGCCCGACGTACAGGGGGCAGTGGGTATGGCTACACCTTC.

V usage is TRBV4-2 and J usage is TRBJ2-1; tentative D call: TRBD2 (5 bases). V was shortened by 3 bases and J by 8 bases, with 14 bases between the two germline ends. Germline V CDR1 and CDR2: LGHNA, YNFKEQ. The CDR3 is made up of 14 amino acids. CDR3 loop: CASSHELVLYEQFF. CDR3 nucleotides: TGTGCCAGCAGCCACGAACTAGTTTTATATGAGCAGTTCTTC.

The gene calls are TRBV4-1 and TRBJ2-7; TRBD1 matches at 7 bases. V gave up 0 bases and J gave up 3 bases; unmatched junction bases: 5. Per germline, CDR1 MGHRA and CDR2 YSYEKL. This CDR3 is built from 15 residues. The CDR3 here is CASSQEGTANYEQYF. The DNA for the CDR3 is TGCGCCAGCAGCCAAGAGGGGACAGCTAACTACGAGCAGTACTTC.

CDR3 in DNA: TGTGCCAGCAGTTTTGCAGGGGGCAATTCACCCCTCCACTTT. Amino acid sequence: CASSFAGGNSPLHF. V gene TRBV28 combines with J gene TRBJ1-6; the match to TRBD1 covers 8 bases. With 3 bases clipped from V and 7 bases from J, the junction kept 2 bases outside the gene matches. The CDR3 is 14 residues long. From germline, CDR1 is MDHEN and CDR2 SYDVKM.

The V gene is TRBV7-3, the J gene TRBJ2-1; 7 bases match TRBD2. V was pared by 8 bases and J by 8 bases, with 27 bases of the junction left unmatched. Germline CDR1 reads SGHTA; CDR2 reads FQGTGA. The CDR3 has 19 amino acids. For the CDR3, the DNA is TGTGCCAGCGGACGTTTCGAGCGGGATAAAGAGTATTGGTTGGATGAGCAGTTCTTC. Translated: CASGRFERDKEYWLDEQFF.

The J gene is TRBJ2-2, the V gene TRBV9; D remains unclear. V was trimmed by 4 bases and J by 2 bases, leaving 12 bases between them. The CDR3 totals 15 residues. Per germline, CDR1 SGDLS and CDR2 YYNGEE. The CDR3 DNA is TGTGCCAGCAGCCCCCGCCAGGCTAACACCGGGGAGCTGTTTTTT. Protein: CASSPRQANTGELFF.

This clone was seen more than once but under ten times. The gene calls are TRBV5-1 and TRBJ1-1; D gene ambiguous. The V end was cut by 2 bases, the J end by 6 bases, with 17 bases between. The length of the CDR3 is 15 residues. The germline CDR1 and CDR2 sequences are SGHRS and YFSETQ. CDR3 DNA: TGCGCCAGCAGCTTTTTAAAATCTGGCGGGGCTGAAGCTTTCTTT. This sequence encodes CASSFLKSGGAEAFF. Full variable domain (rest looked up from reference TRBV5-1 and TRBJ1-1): KAGVTQTPRYLIKTRGQQVTLSCSPISGHRSVSWYQQTPGQGLQFLFEYFSETQRNKGNFPGRFSGRQFSNSRSEMNVSTLELGDSALYLCASSFLKSGGAEAFFGQGTRLTVV.

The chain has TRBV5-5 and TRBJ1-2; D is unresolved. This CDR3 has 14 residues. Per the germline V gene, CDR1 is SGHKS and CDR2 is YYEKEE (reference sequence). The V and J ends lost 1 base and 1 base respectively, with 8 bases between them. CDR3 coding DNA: TGTGCCAGCAGCTTGCCCAGTCTTAACTATGGCTACACCTTC. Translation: CASSLPSLNYGYTF.

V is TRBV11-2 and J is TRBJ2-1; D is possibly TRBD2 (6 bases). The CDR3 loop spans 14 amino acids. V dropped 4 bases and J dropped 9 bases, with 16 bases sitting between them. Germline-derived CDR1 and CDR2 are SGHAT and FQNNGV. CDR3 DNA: TGTGCCAGCAGCTCCCGACTAGACCCTAGTGAGCAGTTCTTC. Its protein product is CASSSRLDPSEQFF.

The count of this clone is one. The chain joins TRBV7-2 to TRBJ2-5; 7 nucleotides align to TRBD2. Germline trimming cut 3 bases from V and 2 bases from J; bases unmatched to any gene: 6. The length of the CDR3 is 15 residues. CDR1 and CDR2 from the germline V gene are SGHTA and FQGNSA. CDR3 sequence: CASSLSGTGQETQYF. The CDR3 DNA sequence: TGTGCCAGCAGCTTGAGCGGGACGGGGCAAGAGACCCAGTACTTC.

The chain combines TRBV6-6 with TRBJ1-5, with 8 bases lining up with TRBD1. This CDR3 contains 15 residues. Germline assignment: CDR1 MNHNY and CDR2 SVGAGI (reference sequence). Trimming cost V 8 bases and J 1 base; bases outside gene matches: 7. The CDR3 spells CASGGQGWSNQPQHF. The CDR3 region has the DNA TGTGCCAGCGGTGGACAGGGTTGGAGCAATCAGCCCCAGCATTTT.

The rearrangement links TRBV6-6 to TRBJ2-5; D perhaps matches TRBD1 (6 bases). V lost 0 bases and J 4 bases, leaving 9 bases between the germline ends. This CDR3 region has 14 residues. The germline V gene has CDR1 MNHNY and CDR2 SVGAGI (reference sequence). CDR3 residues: CASSYSGQSETQYF. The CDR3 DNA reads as TGTGCCAGCAGTTACTCAGGACAGTCAGAGACCCAGTACTTC.

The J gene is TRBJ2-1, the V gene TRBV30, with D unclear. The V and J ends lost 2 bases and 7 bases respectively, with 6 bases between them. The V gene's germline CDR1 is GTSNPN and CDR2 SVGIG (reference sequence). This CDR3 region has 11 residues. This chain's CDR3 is CAWSPPNEQFF. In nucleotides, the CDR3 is TGTGCCTGGAGTCCTCCTAATGAGCAGTTCTTC.

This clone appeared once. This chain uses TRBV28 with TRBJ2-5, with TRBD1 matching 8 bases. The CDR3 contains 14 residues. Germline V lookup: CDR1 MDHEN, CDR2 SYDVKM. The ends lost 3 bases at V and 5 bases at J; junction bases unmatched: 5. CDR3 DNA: TGTGCCAGCAGTTTCGGCAGGGACAGGGAGACCCAGTACTTC. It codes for CASSFGRDRETQYF.